These 21 T cell receptor beta chains were all obtained from the same sample, sequenced in a study of naive and memory T cell subsets. Study-level results: Possibly reflecting memory cells re-expressing CD45RA, a few larger clonotypes occurred in naive repertoires, especially CD8.

Their antigen targets remain unknown. The beta constant-region primer was an equimolar mix of two oligonucleotides covering TRBC1 and TRBC2. The ligated cDNA underwent four PCR rounds using SP2 and nested alpha and beta constant-region primers. TCRdb reanalysed the UMI-ligation and nested PCR reads using MiXCR and keeps one entry per CDR3 protein. The sample includes 120,000 to 150,000 distinct CDR3 sequences, approximately 20% of them seen just once. Sequenced sample: naive CD8+ T cells from blood. These receptor sequences come from a human donor in good health.

In this sample, this clonotype turned up a few times. The chain links TRBV15 to TRBJ2-7; 11 positions match TRBD2. V lost 6 bases and J lost 5; bases outside the gene matches: 3. CDR3 length: 13 residues. The germline V gene has CDR1 LNHNV and CDR2 YYDKDF (reference sequence). CDR3 loop: CATRLAGANEQYF. Written as DNA, the CDR3 is TGTGCCACCAGACTAGCGGGAGCGAACGAGCAGTACTTC.

The chain is built from TRBV12-3 or TRBV12-4 and TRBJ2-6; D is uncertain. The CDR3 runs to 14 residues. V dropped 7 bases and J dropped 0 bases, with 7 bases sitting between them. This chain's CDR3 is CASTTASGANVLTF. In DNA, the CDR3 is TGTGCCAGCACCACAGCCTCTGGGGCCAACGTCCTGACTTTC.

The V gene is TRBV5-1, the J gene TRBJ2-7; 7 bases match TRBD2. Germline assignment: CDR1 SGHRS and CDR2 YFSETQ. Trimming at V came to 4 bases and at J to 4 bases, leaving 11 bases not matched to a gene. The CDR3 covers 15 residues. Written as DNA, the CDR3 is TGCGCCAGCAGCCGGGGGGAAGGGTCGGGGTACGAGCAGTACTTC. Encoded protein: CASSRGEGSGYEQYF.

The chain employs TRBV3-1 and TRBJ2-1; 8 nucleotides align to TRBD2. The CDR3 consists of 13 residues. The trim removed 6 bases at V and 5 bases at J, leaving 3 bases unmatched. Germline V gene lookup returns CDR1 LGHDT and CDR2 YNNKEL (reference sequence). The CDR3 DNA follows: TGTGCCAGCAGGGAAGCGGGAGACAATGAGCAGTTCTTC. This translates into CASREAGDNEQFF.

The gene calls are TRBV29-1 and TRBJ1-1; D is ambiguous. The V end lost 5 bases, the J end lost 2 bases, and 6 bases lay between the germline ends. The length of the CDR3 is 11 residues. Germline loops: CDR1 SQVTM, CDR2 ANQGSEA. CDR3 loop: CSVNRNTEAFF. DNA for the CDR3: TGCAGCGTTAACCGAAACACTGAAGCTTTCTTT. The variable domain in full, completed from reference TRBV29-1 and TRBJ1-1, reads SAVISQKPSRDICQRGTSLTIQCQVDSQVTMMFWYRQQPGQSLTLIATANQGSEATYESGFVIDKFPISRPNLTFSTLTVSNMSPEDSSIYLCSVNRNTEAFFGQGTRLTVV.

The V gene is TRBV28, the J gene TRBJ2-5, with a weak D call TRBD2 (6 bases). Germline V gene sequence: CDR1 MDHEN, CDR2 SYDVKM. The V gene lost 2 bases and the J gene lost 3 bases, with 19 bases spanning the gap. The CDR3 is made up of 17 amino acids. The CDR3 region has the DNA TGTGCCAGCAGTTTACAACAACCCCCTAGCGTAGAAGAGACCCAGTACTTC. Translation gives CASSLQQPPSVEETQYF.

The chain is built from TRBV27 and TRBJ2-7; perhaps TRBD1 as D (6 bases). From germline, CDR1 is MNHEY and CDR2 SMNVEV (reference sequence). V was pared by 5 bases and J by 2 bases, with 13 bases between. The CDR3 sequence is 14 residues long. CDR3 residues: CASSLGQSPYEQYF. CDR3 DNA: TGTGCCAGCAGTCTAGGACAGTCTCCCTACGAGCAGTACTTC.

The V gene is TRBV30, the J gene TRBJ1-5; 7 bases are shared with TRBD1. V lost 1 base and J lost 3; bases outside the gene matches: 3. This CDR3 is 14 amino acids long. Germline CDR1 GTSNPN, CDR2 SVGIG (reference sequence). CDR3 loop: CAWSEGQANQPQHF. The CDR3 DNA follows: TGTGCCTGGAGTGAAGGACAGGCCAATCAGCCCCAGCATTTT.

This clonotype was found many times. This chain uses TRBV4-1 with TRBJ2-5; 7 nucleotides match TRBD1. With V trimmed by 1 base and J by 1 base, 6 bases remained unmatched. This CDR3 is built from 16 residues. Per the germline V gene, CDR1 is MGHRA and CDR2 is YSYEKL. The chain's CDR3 is CASSQVLGQVQETQYF. In nucleotides, the CDR3 is TGCGCCAGCAGCCAAGTACTAGGACAGGTCCAAGAGACCCAGTACTTC.

This clonotype was observed a handful of times. The chain recombines TRBV4-3 with TRBJ2-1, with 12 bases that match TRBD2. CDR3 length: 19 amino acids. Per germline, CDR1 LGHNA and CDR2 YSLEER. V lost 0 bases, J lost 1 base, and 7 bases stayed unmatched. The CDR3 region is CASSQEKLAGGGSYNEQFF. The CDR3 nucleotides read TGCGCCAGCAGCCAAGAGAAACTAGCGGGAGGAGGATCCTACAATGAGCAGTTCTTC.

CDR3 DNA sequence: TGTGCCAGCAGTGTAGGCTATTACTACGAGCAGTACTTC. Translating it yields CASSVGYYYEQYF. This chain uses TRBV2 with TRBJ2-7; D unclear. From germline, CDR1 is SNHLY and CDR2 FYNNEI. Trimming took 4 bases from V and 3 from J, leaving 10 bases between them. The CDR3 runs to 13 residues.

The chain recombines TRBV2 with TRBJ1-6; D remains unclear. The V end lost 6 bases, the J end lost 7 bases, and 4 bases lay between the germline ends. In germline, CDR1 is SNHLY, CDR2 FYNNEI. This CDR3 spans 11 amino acids. CDR3 sequence: CASSPNSPLHF. DNA for the CDR3: TGTGCCAGCAGCCCGAATTCACCCCTCCACTTT.

The V gene is TRBV12-3 or TRBV12-4, the J gene TRBJ1-1; D is possibly TRBD1 (6 bases). Trimming shortened V by 6 bases and J by 4 bases, and 12 bases separated the two germline ends. The CDR3 totals 13 residues. The CDR3 DNA reads as TGTGCCAGCAGCCCGACAGGTCCCACTGAAGCTTTCTTT. As protein: CASSPTGPTEAFF.

This chain links TRBV20-1 with TRBJ2-7; tentative D call: TRBD2 (7 bases). The CDR3 sequence is 19 residues long. Germline V gene lookup returns CDR1 DFQATT and CDR2 SNEGSKA (reference sequence). The V and J ends lost 6 bases and 5 bases respectively, with 35 bases between them. Written as DNA, the CDR3 is TGCAGTGCCCCAAATGGGGGGCAGGAGCGGGATTATCCATCTGACGAGCAGTACTTC. It encodes CSAPNGGQERDYPSDEQYF.

V gene TRBV20-1 combines with J gene TRBJ1-1, with 9 bases identical to TRBD1. The V gene end was trimmed by 6 bases and the J gene end by 0 bases; junction bases not matched to a gene: 8. The CDR3 sequence is 15 residues long. Per germline, CDR1 DFQATT and CDR2 SNEGSKA (reference sequence). CDR3 DNA sequence: TGCAGTGCCCCCACGGACAGGGGAATGAACACTGAAGCTTTCTTT. Protein sequence: CSAPTDRGMNTEAFF.

This clonotype was counted between two and nine times. The chain joins TRBV6-5 to TRBJ2-7; tentative D call: TRBD1 (6 bases). This CDR3 spans 13 amino acids. V lost 5 bases, J lost 2 bases, and 10 bases lay in between. In germline, CDR1 is MNHEY, CDR2 SVGAGI. Here the CDR3 DNA reads TGTGCCAGCAGTGCCGGGACAACCTACGAGCAGTACTTC. Its protein is CASSAGTTYEQYF.

This clonotype appeared a few times. The J gene is TRBJ2-1, the V gene TRBV5-1, with D possibly TRBD2 on 6 matching bases. The ends were cut back, 0 bases at V and 8 bases at J, with 27 bases in the middle. Germline V lookup: CDR1 SGHRS, CDR2 YFSETQ. The CDR3 consists of 19 residues. The CDR3 protein is CASSLGFLSPGGSEDEQFF. For the CDR3, the DNA is TGCGCCAGCAGCTTGGGATTCTTATCACCCGGGGGAAGCGAGGATGAGCAGTTCTTC.

The genes are TRBV20-1 and TRBJ2-5, with D perhaps assigned TRBD1 or TRBD2 (5 bases each). The CDR3 loop spans 16 amino acids. Trimming removed 0 bases at V and 4 bases at J, with 18 bases between. Germline V lookup: CDR1 DFQATT, CDR2 SNEGSKA (reference sequence). The CDR3 protein is CSARDYQGPWGETQYF. CDR3 in DNA: TGCAGTGCTAGAGATTACCAGGGACCTTGGGGAGAGACCCAGTACTTC.

This clonotype was picked up a small number of times. The chain joins TRBV21-1 to TRBJ1-5. TRBV21-1 is designated a pseudogene. The CDR3 sequence is 15 residues long. CDR3 protein: CASSKVSSGRKPQHF. The CDR3 bases are TGTGCCAGCAGCAAAGTTTCATCCGGTCGGAAGCCCCAGCATTTT.

CDR3 amino acids: CASSPSWDSYEQYF. In DNA form, the CDR3 reads TGTGCCAGCAGCCCGAGTTGGGACTCCTACGAGCAGTACTTC. The chain has TRBV5-6 and TRBJ2-7; D is undetermined. The V and J ends lost 4 bases and 0 bases respectively, with 11 bases between them. Germline V gives CDR1 SGHDT, CDR2 YYEEEE. This CDR3 has 14 amino acids.

The chain recombines TRBV28 with TRBJ1-6, with a tentative D call TRBD1 (6 bases). The germline V gene has CDR1 MDHEN and CDR2 SYDVKM. This CDR3 is 14 amino acids long. V shed 7 bases and J shed 10 bases, with 17 bases lying between them. As DNA, the CDR3 is TGTGCCAGCACCCCTAGGACAGTCGGATCACCCCTCCACTTT. Translated, it gives CASTPRTVGSPLHF.